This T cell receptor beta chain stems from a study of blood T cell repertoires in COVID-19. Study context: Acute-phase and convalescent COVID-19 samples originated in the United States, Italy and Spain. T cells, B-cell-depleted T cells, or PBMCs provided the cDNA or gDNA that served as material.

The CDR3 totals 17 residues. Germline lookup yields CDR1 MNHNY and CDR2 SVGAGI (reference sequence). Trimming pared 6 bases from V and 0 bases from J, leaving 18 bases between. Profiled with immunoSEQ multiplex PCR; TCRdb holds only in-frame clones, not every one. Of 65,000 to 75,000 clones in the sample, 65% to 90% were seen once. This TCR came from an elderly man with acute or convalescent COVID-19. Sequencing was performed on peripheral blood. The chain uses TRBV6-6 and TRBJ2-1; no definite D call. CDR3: CASRRSRSETSYNEQFF. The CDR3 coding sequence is TGTGCCAGCAGGCGATCCCGCAGCGAGACCTCCTACAATGAGCAGTTCTTC.